The TCR beta chain under discussion was sequenced for a study of T cells expressing NK-cell markers. Turning to the study itself: Sequenced donors, eight in total, included seven who were HCMV-seropositive and one who was seronegative. The study's findings and limits: Dominant NKG2C+ clonotype frequencies of 1.0-7.0% of CD8+ T cells were measured in five or six donors. Where several donors were concerned, these clonotypes also led the CD3+CD56-NKG2C+ fraction.

Remarks on this clonotype: Its specificity is not known.

The CDR3 extends over 12 amino acids. Germline CDR1 reads DFQATT; CDR2 reads SNEGSKA (reference sequence). TCRdb re-called the 5' RACE reads and catalogs CDR3 proteins one per entry, DNA excluded. The sample totals 140,000 to 150,000 distinct CDR3 sequences. The sequenced sample was blood T cells: a sorted CD56 or NKG2C T cell subset, CD4+ or CD8+ T cells, or bulk PBMC T cells (not recorded which). The sequence was obtained from a man aged 18 to 29 in good health. V and J are TRBV20-1 and TRBJ2-7; with no DNA, the TCRdb D assignment of TRBD2 cannot be verified. This CDR3 is CSAGGTSYEQYF.